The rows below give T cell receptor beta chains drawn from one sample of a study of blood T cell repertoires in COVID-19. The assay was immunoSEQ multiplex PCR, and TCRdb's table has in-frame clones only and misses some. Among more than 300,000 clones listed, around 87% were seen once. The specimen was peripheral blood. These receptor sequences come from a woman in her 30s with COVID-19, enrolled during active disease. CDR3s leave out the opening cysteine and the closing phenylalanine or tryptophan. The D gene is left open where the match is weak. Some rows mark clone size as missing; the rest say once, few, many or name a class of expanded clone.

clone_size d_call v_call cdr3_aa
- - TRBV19 ASQRYSGIDNEQF
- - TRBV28 ASSPGLGGAGELF
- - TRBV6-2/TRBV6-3 ASSFRAGNTGELF
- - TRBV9 ASSFSGEGTEAF
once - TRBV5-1 ASSSTSSYEQY
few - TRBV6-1 ASSEALGGSYEQY
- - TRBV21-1 ASSKPAGADTEAF
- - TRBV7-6 ASSLEPDKYFYEQY
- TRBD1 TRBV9 ASSVATGGTDTQY
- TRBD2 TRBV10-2 ASSEALAGYYNEQF
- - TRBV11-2 ASSLGITGRGNYEQY
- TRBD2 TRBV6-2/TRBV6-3 ASSYRKRGSYNEQF
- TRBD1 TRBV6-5 ASKLGTGGFTEAF
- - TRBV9 ASSPQSGPYNEQF
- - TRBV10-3 AIKEGVNTEAF
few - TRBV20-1 SASRGTNYGYT
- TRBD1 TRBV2 ASSGQGKYEQY
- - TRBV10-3 AIMAGIHNEQF
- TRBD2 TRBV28 ASSFRREGRDTQY
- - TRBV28 ASSLGTLPYEQY
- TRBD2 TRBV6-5 ASRSSGSHEQY
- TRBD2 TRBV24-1 ATSDWGGSSYEQY
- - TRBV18 ASSPPNRGGEQY
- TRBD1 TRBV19 ASSIPGTGNTGELF
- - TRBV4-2 ASSQDILQETQY
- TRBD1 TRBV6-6 ASSPGTGFGGYEQY
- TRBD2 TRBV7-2 ASSPSGRTYEQY
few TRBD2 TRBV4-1 ASSQVFQREFGDTQY
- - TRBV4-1 ASSQETDYGYT
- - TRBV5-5 ASSLVDATNYGYT
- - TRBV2 ASSPREDYSNQPQH
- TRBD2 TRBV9 ASSLGLAGNTDTQY
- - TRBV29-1 SVEDPTASDYEQY
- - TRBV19 ASSTVSRGGGNSPLH
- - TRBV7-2 ASSLRPSRGNIQY
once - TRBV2 ASSPMAGRNSPLH